The 3 T cell receptor beta chains given below trace back to one sample, sequenced in a study of CD8+CD57+ T cells in acquired aplastic anemia. Genomic DNA provided the template from which TCR beta VDJ and CDR3 profiles were obtained. TCRdb re-called the reads with MiXCR, one entry per CDR3 protein. This sample has around 200,000 distinct CDR3 sequences, with approximately 48% found just once. Only patients with CD8+CD57+ cell expansion on flow cytometry were chosen for sequencing. The sample comprised sorted CD4+, CD8+, or CD8+CD57+ T cells (not recorded which) from PBMCs. These receptors all come from a human donor with aplastic anemia.

The chain uses TRBV7-2 and TRBJ1-6, with TRBD1 matching over 7 bases. Trimming took 1 base from V and 11 from J; bases not matched to a gene: 5. Germline loops: CDR1 SGHTA, CDR2 FQGNSA. The CDR3 has 14 amino acids. Here the CDR3 reads CASSLDTGVPPLHF. The CDR3 region has the DNA TGTGCCAGCAGCTTAGATACAGGGGTGCCACCCCTCCACTTT.

J is TRBJ2-1 and V is TRBV29-1; 11 bases map to TRBD2. J gave up 3 bases and V 5 bases, and 6 bases lay outside the gene matches. The CDR3 length is 15 residues. The germline gives CDR1 SQVTM, CDR2 ANQGSEA. The CDR3: CSVPQGLAVYNEQFF. The CDR3, as DNA: TGCAGCGTTCCCCAGGGACTAGCGGTCTACAATGAGCAGTTCTTC.

As for this clonotype: With a much larger clone just one base away, this may be a read error. The chain recombines TRBV6-1 with TRBJ1-5; TRBD1 matches at 10 bases. The CDR3 length is 16 residues. In germline, CDR1 is MNHNS, CDR2 SASEGT. CDR3 sequence: CASSGQGARVDQPPHF. The CDR3 bases are TGTGCCAGCAGTGGACAGGGGGCGCGAGTCGATCAGCCCCCGCATTTT.